This TCR beta chain was recovered during a study of T-cell reconstitution after alpha-beta-depleted transplantation in children. V lost 0 bases, J lost 2 bases, and 7 bases lay in between. The CDR3 totals 14 residues. Looked up from germline, CDR1 is SGHRS and CDR2 is YFSETQ. Many counts were recorded for this clonotype. Unique molecular identifiers were incorporated when the TCRbeta library was constructed. Each CDR3 protein is one row after TCRdb ran MiXCR on the PCR reads. Of more than 150,000 distinct CDR3 sequences in the sample, approximately 14% were seen once. The sequences come from PBMCs from the stem cell graft donor, collected from the stem cell graft. The chain has TRBV5-1 and TRBJ2-3; D gene uncertain. This sequence was found in a human donor who donated a stem cell graft to a child with acute lymphoblastic leukemia. CDR3 coding DNA: TGCGCCAGCAGCTTGGGGCAGTCCACAGATACGCAGTATTTT. Amino acids: CASSLGQSTDTQYF.